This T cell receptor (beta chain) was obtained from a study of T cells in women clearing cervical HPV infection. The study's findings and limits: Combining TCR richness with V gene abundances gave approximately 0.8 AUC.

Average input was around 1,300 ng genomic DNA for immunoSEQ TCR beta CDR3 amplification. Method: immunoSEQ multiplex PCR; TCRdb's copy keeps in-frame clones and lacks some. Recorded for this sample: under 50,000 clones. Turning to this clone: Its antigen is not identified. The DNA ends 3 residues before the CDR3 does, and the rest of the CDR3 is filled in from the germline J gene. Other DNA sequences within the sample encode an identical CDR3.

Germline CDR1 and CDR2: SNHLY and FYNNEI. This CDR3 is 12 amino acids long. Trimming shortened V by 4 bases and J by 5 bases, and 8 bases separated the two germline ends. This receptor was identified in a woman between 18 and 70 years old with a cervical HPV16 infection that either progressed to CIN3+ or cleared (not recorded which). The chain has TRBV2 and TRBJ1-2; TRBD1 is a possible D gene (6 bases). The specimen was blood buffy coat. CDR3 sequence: CASSVRGYGYTF. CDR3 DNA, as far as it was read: TGTGCCAGCAGTGTCAGGGGTTATGGC.